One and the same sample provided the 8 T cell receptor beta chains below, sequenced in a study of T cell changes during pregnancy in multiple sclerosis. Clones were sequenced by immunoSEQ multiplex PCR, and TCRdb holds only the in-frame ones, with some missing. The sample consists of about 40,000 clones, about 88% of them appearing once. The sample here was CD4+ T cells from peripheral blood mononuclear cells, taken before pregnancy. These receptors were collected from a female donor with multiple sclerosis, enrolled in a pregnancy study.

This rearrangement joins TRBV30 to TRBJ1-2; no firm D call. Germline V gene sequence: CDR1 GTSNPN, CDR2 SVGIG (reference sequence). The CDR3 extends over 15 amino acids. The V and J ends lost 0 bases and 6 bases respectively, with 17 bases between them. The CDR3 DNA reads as TGTGCCTGGAGTGTTGTTCCCGGACCGAGGGATGGCTACACCTTC. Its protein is CAWSVVPGPRDGYTF.

The CDR3 protein is CASSPPTNQETQYF. The CDR3 nucleotides are TGTGCCAGCTCACCACCCACAAACCAAGAGACCCAGTACTTC. This sequence joins TRBV18 and TRBJ2-5; D unresolved. This CDR3 is 14 amino acids long. Trimming took 0 bases from V and 0 from J, leaving 5 bases between them. Germline V CDR1 and CDR2: KGHSH, LQKENI.

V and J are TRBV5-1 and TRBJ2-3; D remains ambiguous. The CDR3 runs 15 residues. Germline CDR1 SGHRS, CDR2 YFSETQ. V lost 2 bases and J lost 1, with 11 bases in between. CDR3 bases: TGCGCCAGCAGCTTCCCAGGCAGAGGCACAGATACGCAGTATTTT. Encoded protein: CASSFPGRGTDTQYF.

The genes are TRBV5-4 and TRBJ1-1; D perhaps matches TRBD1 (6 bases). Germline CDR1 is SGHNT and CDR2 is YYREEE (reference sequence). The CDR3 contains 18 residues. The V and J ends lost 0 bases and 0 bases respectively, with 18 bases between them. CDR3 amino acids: CASSLGGLTGALNTEAFF. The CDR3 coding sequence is TGTGCCAGCAGCTTGGGAGGGTTGACAGGCGCCTTGAACACTGAAGCTTTCTTT.

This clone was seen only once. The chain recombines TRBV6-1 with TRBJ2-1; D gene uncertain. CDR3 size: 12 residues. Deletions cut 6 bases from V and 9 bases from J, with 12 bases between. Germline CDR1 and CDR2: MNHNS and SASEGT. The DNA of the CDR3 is TGTGCCAGCAGGTATCGCTCGGGTGAGCAGTTCTTC. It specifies CASRYRSGEQFF.

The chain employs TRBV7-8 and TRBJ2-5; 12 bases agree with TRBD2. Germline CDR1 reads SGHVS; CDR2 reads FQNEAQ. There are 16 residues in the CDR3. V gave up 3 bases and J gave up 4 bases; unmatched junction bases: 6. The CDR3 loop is CASSFLLAGGIETQYF. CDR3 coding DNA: TGTGCCAGCAGCTTTCTCCTAGCGGGAGGGATAGAGACCCAGTACTTC.

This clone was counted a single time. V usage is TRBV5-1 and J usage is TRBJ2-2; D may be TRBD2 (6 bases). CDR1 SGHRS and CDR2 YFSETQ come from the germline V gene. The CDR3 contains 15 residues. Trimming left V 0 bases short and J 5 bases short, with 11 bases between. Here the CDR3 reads CASSLVSGGTGELFF. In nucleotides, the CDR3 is TGCGCCAGCAGCTTGGTTAGCGGAGGGACCGGGGAGCTGTTTTTT.

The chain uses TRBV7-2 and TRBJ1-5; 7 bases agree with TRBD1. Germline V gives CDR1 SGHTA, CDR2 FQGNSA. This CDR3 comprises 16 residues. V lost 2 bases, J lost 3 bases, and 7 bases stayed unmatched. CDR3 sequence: CASSLSGTAYNQPQHF. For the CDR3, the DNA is TGTGCCAGCAGCTTATCCGGGACAGCCTACAATCAGCCCCAGCATTTT.